This T cell receptor (beta chain) was recovered during a study of control samples from healthy donors and cancer patients. CDR3 length: 16 residues. V lost 1 base, J lost 4 bases, and 14 bases lay in between. Germline assignment: CDR1 KGHDR and CDR2 SFDVKD. Assay used: immunoSEQ multiplex PCR; TCRdb lists only in-frame clones, some missing. The sample has 130,000 or so clones, 70% to 90% seen once; the top ten hold around 3%. Sample: blood. The clonotype comes from a man aged 45-65 years in good health. The chain employs TRBV24-1 and TRBJ2-3, with D uncertain. CDR3 nucleotides: TGTGCCACCAGTGATTTTGAAGGGTTTGTTCCAGATACGCAGTATTTT. Protein product: CATSDFEGFVPDTQYF.